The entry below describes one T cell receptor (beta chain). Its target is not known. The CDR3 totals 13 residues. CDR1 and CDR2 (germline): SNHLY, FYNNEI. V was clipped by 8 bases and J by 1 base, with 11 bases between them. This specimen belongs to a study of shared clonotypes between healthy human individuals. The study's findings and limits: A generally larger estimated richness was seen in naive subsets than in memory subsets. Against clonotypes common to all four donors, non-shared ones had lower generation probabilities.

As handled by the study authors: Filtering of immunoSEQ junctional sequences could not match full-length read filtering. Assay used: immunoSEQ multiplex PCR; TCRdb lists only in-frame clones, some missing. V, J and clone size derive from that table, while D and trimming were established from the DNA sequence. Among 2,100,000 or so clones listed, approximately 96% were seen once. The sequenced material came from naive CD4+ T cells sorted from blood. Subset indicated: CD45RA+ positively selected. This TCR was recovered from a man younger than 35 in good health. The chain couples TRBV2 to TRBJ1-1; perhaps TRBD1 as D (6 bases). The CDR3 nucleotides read TGTGCCAGCTCTGGGACAACGAACACTGAAGCTTTCTTT. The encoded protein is CASSGTTNTEAFF.